These 5 T cell receptor beta chains were all obtained from the same sample, sequenced in a study of siplizumab effects on memory and regulatory T cells. Data came from immunoSEQ multiplex PCR; TCRdb stores just in-frame clones and leaves some out. Of approximately 100,000 clones in the sample, 92% are singletons; the top ten hold less than 0.85%. Sequencing used Tregs sorted from blood. All receptors derive from a human donor in good health.

The rearrangement links TRBV19 to TRBJ2-3; a weak D match, TRBD1 (5 bases). With 2 bases removed from V and 0 bases from J, the gap between germline ends came to 12 bases. The CDR3 consists of 16 residues. From germline, CDR1 is LNHDA and CDR2 SQIVND (reference sequence). Here the CDR3 reads CASSILEQESTDTQYF. The CDR3 DNA reads TGTGCCAGTAGTATATTAGAACAGGAAAGCACAGATACGCAGTATTTT.

The chain joins TRBV5-5 to TRBJ1-1, with 10 bases fitting TRBD1. This CDR3 has 14 residues. V gave up 4 bases and J gave up 4 bases; unmatched junction bases: 4. Germline assignment: CDR1 SGHKS and CDR2 YYEKEE (reference sequence). This chain's CDR3 is CASSAGTGVTEAFF. The DNA for the CDR3 is TGTGCCAGCAGCGCCGGGACAGGGGTCACTGAAGCTTTCTTT.

The J gene is TRBJ2-3, the V gene TRBV19, with a possible D match to TRBD1 (6 bases). This CDR3 comprises 15 residues. Germline CDR1 reads LNHDA; CDR2 reads SQIVND (reference sequence). Trimming shortened V by 5 bases and J by 0 bases, and 12 bases separated the two germline ends. CDR3: CASSGGRGSTDTQYF. The CDR3 DNA follows: TGTGCCAGTAGTGGGGGCAGGGGCAGCACAGATACGCAGTATTTT.

The CDR3 bases are TGTGCCAGCAGGGCAAGCAGGGGGGTGAACACTGAAGCTTTCTTT. Translating gives CASRASRGVNTEAFF. V is TRBV28 and J is TRBJ1-1; 7 positions match TRBD1. In germline, CDR1 is MDHEN, CDR2 SYDVKM. The CDR3 consists of 15 residues. The V segment lost 6 bases and the J segment 0 bases; nucleotides outside the gene matches: 7.

The V call is TRBV18, the J call TRBJ2-4, with TRBD2 matching 11 bases. The germline gives CDR1 KGHSH, CDR2 LQKENI. The CDR3 extends over 16 amino acids. V lost 5 bases, J lost 3 bases, and 6 bases stayed unmatched. The CDR3 DNA is TGTGCCAGCTCAGAGCCGGGACTAGCGGTCAAAAACATTCAGTACTTC. Amino acids: CASSEPGLAVKNIQYF.